This T cell receptor beta chain was recorded in a study of molecular identifiers for immune sequencing clone quantification. Turning to the study itself: Sequencing covered four of five parts into which replicate RNA from approximately 20,000 or 100,000 naive CD8 cells was split. Overall study results and limits: Sizes of clones that are highly expanded could be underestimated (if identical TCR molecules share a barcode). Clones exceeding 20 RNA copies carried over 97% of effector molecules but under 1% of naive-cell molecules.

One entry per CDR3 protein results from TCRdb running MiXCR on the PCR reads. The profile covers hundreds of thousands of distinct CDR3 sequences, with 25% appearing a single time and 0.7% to 0.95% taken by the ten largest. The CDR3 sequence is 13 residues long. V was shortened by 6 bases and J by 4 bases, with 12 bases between the two germline ends. At least ten counts were recorded for this clonotype. The antigen is undetermined. Sequencing input: naive CD8+ T cells from blood, with Jurkat cell RNA spiked in. Described subset: FACS-sorted CD8+CD4-CCR7+CD45RA+ naive T cells. This TCR derives from a human donor in good health. Some libraries in this study had Jurkat cell RNA spiked in. The V call is TRBV12-3 or TRBV12-4, the J call TRBJ2-5; tentatively, D is TRBD1 or TRBD2 (6 bases each). DNA of the CDR3: TGTGCCAGCAGGGCGGGACAACGAGAGACCCAGTACTTC. This gives the protein CASRAGQRETQYF.